These T cell receptor beta chains were read from a single sample in a study of cytomegalovirus exposure and HLA in healthy donors. Here immunoSEQ multiplex PCR was the method, and the copy in TCRdb shows in-frame clones only, minus some. The data contain tens of thousands of clones, about 73% of them seen just once; the ten biggest clones take up around 4.8%. The sequenced sample consisted of PBMCs. These TCRs come from a man between 35 and 55 years old in good health and CMV-seronegative. Both conserved end residues are part of each CDR3. D genes are given only for firm matches. The size of a clone is reported for some rows only, either as once, few or many, or as a class for expanded clones.

d_call	v_call	clone_size	j_call	cdr3_length	cdr3_nt	cdr3_aa
-	TRBV5-1	-	TRBJ2-3	13	TGCGCCAGCAGCGCCTTAGCCACAGATACGCAGTATTTT	CASSALATDTQYF
-	TRBV7-3	-	TRBJ2-1	16	TGTGCCAGCAGCTTACGCGGAGGAGCCTCCTACAATGAGCAGTTCTTC	CASSLRGGASYNEQFF
-	TRBV30	-	TRBJ2-5	14	TGTGCCTTATCCTGGACCAAAAGAGGGGAGACCCAGTACTTC	CALSWTKRGETQYF
-	TRBV2	few	TRBJ1-5	12	TGTGCCAGCAGTTTCAGGAATCAGCCCCAGCATTTT	CASSFRNQPQHF
-	TRBV6-6	-	TRBJ1-2	14	TGTGCCCTAAGTGCTATTGGACAGAACTATGGCTACACCTTC	CALSAIGQNYGYTF
TRBD2	TRBV15	-	TRBJ2-1	18	TGTGCCACCAGCAAAACAACTAGCGGGAGGATCTCCTACAATGAGCAGTTCTTC	CATSKTTSGRISYNEQFF
-	TRBV28	-	TRBJ1-5	14	TGTGCCAGCAGTTACATGGGGGGAAATCAGCCCCAGCATTTT	CASSYMGGNQPQHF
-	TRBV28	-	TRBJ1-4	14	TGTGCCAGCAGTCCCCTCCCCGGGAATGAAAAACTGTTTTTT	CASSPLPGNEKLFF
TRBD2	TRBV4-1	-	TRBJ2-3	15	TGCGCCAGCAGCCGAACTAGCGGGAGCACAGATACGCAGTATTTT	CASSRTSGSTDTQYF
TRBD1	TRBV19	-	TRBJ2-7	14	TGTGCCAGTAGTGCAACAGGGGTAGCCTACGAGCAGTACTTC	CASSATGVAYEQYF
-	TRBV19	-	TRBJ2-2	14	TGTGCCAGTTGGGGTGCGGGGAACACCGGGGAGCTGTTTTTT	CASWGAGNTGELFF
TRBD1	TRBV6-1	-	TRBJ2-3	15	TGTGCCAGCAAGAAGATCGGGACAGGGGGTGATACGCAGTATTTT	CASKKIGTGGDTQYF
-	TRBV19	-	TRBJ1-5	14	TGTGCCAGTAGTTATAAATCCCGCGGCCAGCCCCAGCATTTT	CASSYKSRGQPQHF
-	TRBV7-8	-	TRBJ1-5	16	TGTGCCAGCAGCCCCCTAGTGGCAGGGGGCAATCAGCCCCAGCATTTT	CASSPLVAGGNQPQHF
-	TRBV10-2	few	TRBJ1-1	14	TGCGCCAGCAGTGAGTCGCCGGGGGTTCTAGCGGCTTTCTTT	CASSESPGVLAAFF
TRBD1	TRBV7-3	once	TRBJ2-5	16	TGTGCCAGCAGCTTAACAGGGACAGGGGGCGGGAAGACCCAGTACTTC	CASSLTGTGGGKTQYF
TRBD1	TRBV28	-	TRBJ2-7	15	TGTGCCAGCTGGCGGGGGAACAGGGGGCGAGGCGAGCAGTACTTC	CASWRGNRGRGEQYF
-	TRBV28	-	TRBJ1-2	15	TGTGCCAGCAGTGGAGGACGACAATCCCATTATGGCTACACCTTC	CASSGGRQSHYGYTF
TRBD2	TRBV28	once	TRBJ2-1	16	TGTGCCAGCAGCTCTTCGGGGAGGGCCTCCTACAATGAGCAGTTCTTC	CASSSSGRASYNEQFF
TRBD2	TRBV5-4	few	TRBJ2-7	13	TGTGCCAGCAGAGCCGGGACTAGCTTCGAGCAGTACTTC	CASRAGTSFEQYF
TRBD1	TRBV29-1	-	TRBJ1-4	10	TGCAGCGTTGGGGGGGACAGCCTGTTTTTT	CSVGGDSLFF
TRBD1	TRBV28	-	TRBJ1-4	16	TGTGCCAGCAGAATAGACAGGGGGAGGACTAATGAAAAACTGTTTTTT	CASRIDRGRTNEKLFF
TRBD1	TRBV30	-	TRBJ1-2	16	TGTGCCTGGAGAGGGACAGGGGGAGGAATTAGCTATGGCTACACCTTC	CAWRGTGGGISYGYTF
TRBD2	TRBV5-1	-	TRBJ2-7	17	TGCGCCAGCAGTCGAGCGGGACTAGCGGGAGGTAACGACGAGCAGTACTTC	CASSRAGLAGGNDEQYF
-	TRBV5-4	-	TRBJ1-2	17	TGTGCCAGCAGCTTGGGCGGAGGAGCAGCCGCTAACTATGGCTACACCTTC	CASSLGGGAAANYGYTF
TRBD2	TRBV9	-	TRBJ2-2	17	TGTGCCAGCAGCTCGGGGGGTAGCGGGAGTATCACCGGGGAGCTGTTTTTT	CASSSGGSGSITGELFF
-	TRBV6-5	-	TRBJ1-1	16	TGTGCCAGCAGTTACTCTATCCGGGGGGCAAAGTCTGAAGCTTTCTTT	CASSYSIRGAKSEAFF
-	TRBV18	once	TRBJ1-5	15	TGTGCCAGCTCACCACTTCAGGATAGCAATCAGCCCCAGCATTTT	CASSPLQDSNQPQHF
-	TRBV9	-	TRBJ1-1	13	TGTGCCAGCAGCGTAGATGTCCAGACTGAAGCTTTCTTT	CASSVDVQTEAFF
TRBD1	TRBV19	-	TRBJ2-1	15	TGTGCCAGTAGTCAGGGACAGGGAGTATACAATGAGCAGTTCTTC	CASSQGQGVYNEQFF
-	TRBV5-6	-	TRBJ2-7	13	TGTGCCAGCAGGGCCCTGAGGACTGACGAGCAGTACTTC	CASRALRTDEQYF
TRBD2	TRBV19	-	TRBJ2-2	14	TGTGCCAGTAGTTTAGCGGGATCCACCGGGGAGCTGTTTTTT	CASSLAGSTGELFF
-	TRBV27	once	TRBJ1-2	15	TGTGCCAGCAGTCCCTCCGAGGGGACATACTATGGCTACACCTTC	CASSPSEGTYYGYTF
TRBD2	TRBV27	-	TRBJ2-7	14	TGTGCCAGCAGGGAAAGCGGGAGAAGAAACGAGCAGTACTTC	CASRESGRRNEQYF
TRBD2	TRBV7-2	-	TRBJ2-1	13	TGTGCCAGCAGCTTGGAGAGCGGGAGGGCCCCGTTCTTC	CASSLESGRAPFF
TRBD1	TRBV15	-	TRBJ2-3	14	TGTGCCACCAGCGTAGGGGGCTCGGCAGATACGCAGTATTTT	CATSVGGSADTQYF
TRBD1	TRBV6-5	-	TRBJ2-1	14	TGTGCCAGCTCCGGGACAGGGGCCTACAATGAGCAGTTCTTC	CASSGTGAYNEQFF
-	TRBV25-1	-	TRBJ1-5	17	TGTGCCAGCGAAATCCCCTTGGGGGGTACTCTCAATCAGCCCCAGCATTTT	CASEIPLGGTLNQPQHF
TRBD1	TRBV5-5	-	TRBJ2-7	17	TGTGCCAGCAGCTTCCGGGACAGCCCCCACTACGCGGCCGAGCAGTACTTC	CASSFRDSPHYAAEQYF
-	TRBV12-5	once	TRBJ1-2	13	TGTGCTAGTGGTTTGTATCAGGGAGGTGGCTACACCTTC	CASGLYQGGGYTF
TRBD2	TRBV5-1	-	TRBJ2-5	17	TGCGCCAGCAGCTCCGGACTAGCGGGAGGGCCCCCAGAGACCCAGTACTTC	CASSSGLAGGPPETQYF
TRBD1	TRBV19	-	TRBJ2-7	13	TGTGCCAGTAGTGGGACAGGGGCCTACGAGCAGTACTTC	CASSGTGAYEQYF
TRBD2	TRBV7-2	-	TRBJ2-3	15	TGTGCCAGCAGCCCCCGGACTAGCGTAACAGATACGCAGTATTTT	CASSPRTSVTDTQYF
TRBD1	TRBV6-5	-	TRBJ2-7	13	TGTGCCAGCTCGACAGGGAGCTCCTACGAGCAGTACTTC	CASSTGSSYEQYF
TRBD1	TRBV9	-	TRBJ1-2	13	TGTGCCAGCAGCGTAACGGACAGGGCGGGCTACACCTTC	CASSVTDRAGYTF
-	TRBV30	-	TRBJ1-2	13	TGTGCCTGGAGTGTAGGGGATTTCCATGGCTACACCTTC	CAWSVGDFHGYTF
TRBD1	TRBV2	-	TRBJ2-7	12	TGTGCCAGCAACAAGAGGACAGGGGAGCAGTACTTC	CASNKRTGEQYF
-	TRBV5-4	-	TRBJ2-1	14	TGTGCCAGCAGTTCAGCGAACCACGACAATGAGCAGTTCTTC	CASSSANHDNEQFF
TRBD2	TRBV11-2	-	TRBJ2-1	16	TGTGCCAGCAGCTCCACGCAGCAGCGGGAGGTCAATGAGCAGTTCTTC	CASSSTQQREVNEQFF
-	TRBV30	-	TRBJ1-2	15	TGTGCCTGGAGTGTACCGTCCAGGGGTAACTATGGCTACACCTTC	CAWSVPSRGNYGYTF